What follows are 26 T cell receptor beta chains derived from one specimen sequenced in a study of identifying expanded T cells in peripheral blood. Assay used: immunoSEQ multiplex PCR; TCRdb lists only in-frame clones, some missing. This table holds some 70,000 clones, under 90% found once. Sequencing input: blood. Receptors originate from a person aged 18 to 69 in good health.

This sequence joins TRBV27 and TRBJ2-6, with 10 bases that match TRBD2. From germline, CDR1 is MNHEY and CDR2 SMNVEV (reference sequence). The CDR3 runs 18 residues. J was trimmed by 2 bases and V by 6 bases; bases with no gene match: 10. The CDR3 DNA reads TGTGCCAGCAGGGGGTTAGCGGGAGGTGGTGCTGGGGCCAACGTCCTGACTTTC. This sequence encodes CASRGLAGGGAGANVLTF.

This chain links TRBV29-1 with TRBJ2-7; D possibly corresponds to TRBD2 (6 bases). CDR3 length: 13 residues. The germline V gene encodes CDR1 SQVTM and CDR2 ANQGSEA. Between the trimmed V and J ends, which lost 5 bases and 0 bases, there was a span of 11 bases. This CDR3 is CSVREHSSYEQYF. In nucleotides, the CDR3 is TGCAGCGTTCGGGAGCATAGCTCCTACGAGCAGTACTTC.

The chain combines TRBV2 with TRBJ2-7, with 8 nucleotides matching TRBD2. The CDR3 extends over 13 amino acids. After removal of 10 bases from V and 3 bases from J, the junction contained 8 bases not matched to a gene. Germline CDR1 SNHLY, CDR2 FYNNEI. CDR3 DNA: TGTGCCACCGGCCGGGAGGGGCTCTACGAGCAGTACTTC. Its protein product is CATGREGLYEQYF.

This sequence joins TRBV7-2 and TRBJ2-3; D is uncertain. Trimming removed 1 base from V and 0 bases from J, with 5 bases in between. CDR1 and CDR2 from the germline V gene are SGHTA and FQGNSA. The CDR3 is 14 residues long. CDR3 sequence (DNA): TGTGCCAGCAGCTTAGGGCCTAGCACAGATACGCAGTATTTT. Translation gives CASSLGPSTDTQYF.

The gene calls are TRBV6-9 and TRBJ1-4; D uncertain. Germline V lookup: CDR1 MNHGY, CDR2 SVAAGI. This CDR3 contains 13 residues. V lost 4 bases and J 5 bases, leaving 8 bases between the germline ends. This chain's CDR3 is CASSWAGNEKLFF. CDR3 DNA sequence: TGTGCCAGCAGTTGGGCCGGGAATGAAAAACTGTTTTTT.

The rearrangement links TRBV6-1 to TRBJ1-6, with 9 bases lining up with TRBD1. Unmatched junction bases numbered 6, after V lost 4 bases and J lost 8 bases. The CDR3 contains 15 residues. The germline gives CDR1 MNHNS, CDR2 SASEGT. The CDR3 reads CASSGTGGWYSPLHF. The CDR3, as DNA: TGTGCCAGCAGTGGAACAGGGGGCTGGTATTCACCCCTCCACTTT.

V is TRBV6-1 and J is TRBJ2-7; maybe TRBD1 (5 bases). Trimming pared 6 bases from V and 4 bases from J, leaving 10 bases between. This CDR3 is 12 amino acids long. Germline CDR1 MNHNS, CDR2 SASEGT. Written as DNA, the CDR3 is TGTGCCAGCAGGGACACCCTGTACGAGCAGTACTTC. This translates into CASRDTLYEQYF.

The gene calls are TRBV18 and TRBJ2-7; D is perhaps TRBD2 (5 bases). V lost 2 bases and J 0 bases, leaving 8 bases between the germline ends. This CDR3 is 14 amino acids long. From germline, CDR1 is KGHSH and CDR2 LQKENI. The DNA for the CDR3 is TGTGCCAGCTCACCAGGCGGGCCCTCCTACGAGCAGTACTTC. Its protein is CASSPGGPSYEQYF.

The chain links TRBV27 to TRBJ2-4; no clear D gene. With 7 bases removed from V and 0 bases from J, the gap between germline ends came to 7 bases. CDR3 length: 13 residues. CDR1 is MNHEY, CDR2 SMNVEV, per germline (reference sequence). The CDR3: CASISLAKNIQYF. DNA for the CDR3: TGTGCCAGCATCAGTTTAGCCAAAAACATTCAGTACTTC.

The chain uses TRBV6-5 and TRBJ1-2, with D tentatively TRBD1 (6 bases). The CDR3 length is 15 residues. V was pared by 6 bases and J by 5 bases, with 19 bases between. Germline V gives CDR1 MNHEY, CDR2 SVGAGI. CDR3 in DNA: TGTGCCAGCAGAGTTAAGGCAGGGAGGGGGTATGGCTACACCTTC. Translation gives CASRVKAGRGYGYTF.

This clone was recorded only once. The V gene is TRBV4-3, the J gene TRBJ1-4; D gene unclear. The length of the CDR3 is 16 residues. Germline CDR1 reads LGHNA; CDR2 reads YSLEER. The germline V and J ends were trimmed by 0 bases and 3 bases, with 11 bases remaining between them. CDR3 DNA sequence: TGCGCCAGCAGCCAAGAAATGAAGCTTTCTAATGAAAAACTGTTTTTT. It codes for CASSQEMKLSNEKLFF.

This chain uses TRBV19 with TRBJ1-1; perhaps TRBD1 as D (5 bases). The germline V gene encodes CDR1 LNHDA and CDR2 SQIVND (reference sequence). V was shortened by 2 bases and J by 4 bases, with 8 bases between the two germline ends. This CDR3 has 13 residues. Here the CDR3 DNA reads TGTGCCAGTAGTATACAGGGTAGCACTGAAGCTTTCTTT. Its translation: CASSIQGSTEAFF.

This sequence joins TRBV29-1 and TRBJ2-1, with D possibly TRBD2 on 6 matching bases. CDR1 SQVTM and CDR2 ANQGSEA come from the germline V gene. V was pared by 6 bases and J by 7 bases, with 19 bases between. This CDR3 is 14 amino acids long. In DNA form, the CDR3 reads TGCAGCGTCCTCCCCCCCAGGAGGGCGAATGAGCAGTTCTTC. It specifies CSVLPPRRANEQFF.

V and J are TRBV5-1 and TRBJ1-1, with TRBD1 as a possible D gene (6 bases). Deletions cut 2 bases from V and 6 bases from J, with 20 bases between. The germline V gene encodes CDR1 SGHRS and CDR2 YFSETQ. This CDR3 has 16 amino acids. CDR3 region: CASSFVGQGLGAEAFF. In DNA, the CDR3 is TGCGCCAGCAGCTTTGTGGGGCAGGGGCTCGGCGCTGAAGCTTTCTTT.

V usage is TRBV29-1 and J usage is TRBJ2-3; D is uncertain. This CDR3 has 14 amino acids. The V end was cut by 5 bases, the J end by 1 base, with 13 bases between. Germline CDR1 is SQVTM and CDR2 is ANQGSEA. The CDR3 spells CSVSSALRTDTQYF. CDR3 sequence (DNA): TGCAGCGTTTCCTCGGCCTTACGCACAGATACGCAGTATTTT.

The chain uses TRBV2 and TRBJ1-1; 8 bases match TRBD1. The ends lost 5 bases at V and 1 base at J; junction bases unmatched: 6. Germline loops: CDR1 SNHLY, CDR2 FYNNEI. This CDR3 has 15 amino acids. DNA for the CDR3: TGTGCCAGCAGTTCCCACAGGGGGGAGAACACTGAAGCTTTCTTT. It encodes CASSSHRGENTEAFF.

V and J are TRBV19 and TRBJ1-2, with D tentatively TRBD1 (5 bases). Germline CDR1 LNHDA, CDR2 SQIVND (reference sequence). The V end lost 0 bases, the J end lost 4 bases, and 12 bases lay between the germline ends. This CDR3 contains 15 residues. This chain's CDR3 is CASSIEGTGIYGYTF. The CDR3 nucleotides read TGTGCCAGTAGTATAGAAGGGACGGGCATCTATGGCTACACCTTC.

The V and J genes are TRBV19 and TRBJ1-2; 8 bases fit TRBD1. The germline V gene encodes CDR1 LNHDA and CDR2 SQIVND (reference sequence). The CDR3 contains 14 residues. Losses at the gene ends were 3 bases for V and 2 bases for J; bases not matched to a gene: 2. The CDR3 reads CASSMDRVNYGYTF. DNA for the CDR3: TGTGCCAGTAGTATGGACAGGGTCAACTATGGCTACACCTTC. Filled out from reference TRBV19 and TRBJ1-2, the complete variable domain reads DGGITQSPKYLFRKEGQNVTLSCEQNLNHDAMYWYRQDPGQGLRLIYYSQIVNDFQKGDIAEGYSVSREKKESFPLTVTSAQKNPTAFYLCASSMDRVNYGYTFGSGTRLTVV.

The CDR3 nucleotides are TGTGCCAGCAGCAAGCGGACTAGCGGGATTACGGGGAATGAGCAGTTCTTC. This gives the protein CASSKRTSGITGNEQFF. The V call is TRBV7-9, the J call TRBJ2-1, with 12 bases that match TRBD2. V lost 5 bases, J lost 7 bases, and 12 bases stayed unmatched. Germline CDR1 and CDR2: SEHNR and FQNEAQ (reference sequence). The CDR3 is 17 residues long.

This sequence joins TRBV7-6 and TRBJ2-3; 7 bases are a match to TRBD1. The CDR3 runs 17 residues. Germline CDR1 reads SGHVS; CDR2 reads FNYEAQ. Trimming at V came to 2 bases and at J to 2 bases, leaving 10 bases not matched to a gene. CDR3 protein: CASSLSRTTGTTDTQYF. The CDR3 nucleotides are TGTGCCAGCAGCTTAAGTCGGACGACAGGGACCACAGATACGCAGTATTTT.

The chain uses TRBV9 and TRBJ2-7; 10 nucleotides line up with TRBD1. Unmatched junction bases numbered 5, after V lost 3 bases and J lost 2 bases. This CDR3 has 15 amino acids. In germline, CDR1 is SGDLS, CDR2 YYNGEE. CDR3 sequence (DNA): TGTGCCAGCAGCGAGCAGACAGGGGGCGCCTACGAGCAGTACTTC. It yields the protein CASSEQTGGAYEQYF.

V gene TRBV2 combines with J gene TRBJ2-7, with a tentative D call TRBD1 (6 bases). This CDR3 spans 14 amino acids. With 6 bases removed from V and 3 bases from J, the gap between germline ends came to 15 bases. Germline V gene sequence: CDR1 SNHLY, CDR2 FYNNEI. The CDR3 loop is CASSLQGRGYEQYF. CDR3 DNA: TGTGCCAGCAGCTTACAGGGTAGGGGCTACGAGCAGTACTTC.

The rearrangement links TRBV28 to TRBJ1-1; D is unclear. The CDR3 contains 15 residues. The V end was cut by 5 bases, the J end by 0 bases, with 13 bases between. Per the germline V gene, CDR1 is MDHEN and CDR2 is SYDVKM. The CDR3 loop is CASSDPSRVNTEAFF. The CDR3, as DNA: TGTGCCAGCAGTGACCCCTCGAGAGTGAACACTGAAGCTTTCTTT.

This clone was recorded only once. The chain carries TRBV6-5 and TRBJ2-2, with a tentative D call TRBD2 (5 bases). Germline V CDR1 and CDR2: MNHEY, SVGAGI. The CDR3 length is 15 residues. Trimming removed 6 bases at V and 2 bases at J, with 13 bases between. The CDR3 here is CASRFSERNTGELFF. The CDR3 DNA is TGTGCCAGCAGATTTAGCGAGAGAAACACCGGGGAGCTGTTTTTT.

CDR3 bases: TGTGCCAGTAGTACCCAACGGGGGGGTGAAGCTTTCTTT. Its protein is CASSTQRGGEAFF. This sequence joins TRBV19 and TRBJ1-1; tentative D call: TRBD1 (5 bases). Germline CDR1 LNHDA, CDR2 SQIVND (reference sequence). V was clipped by 4 bases and J by 7 bases, with 13 bases between them. This CDR3 comprises 13 residues.

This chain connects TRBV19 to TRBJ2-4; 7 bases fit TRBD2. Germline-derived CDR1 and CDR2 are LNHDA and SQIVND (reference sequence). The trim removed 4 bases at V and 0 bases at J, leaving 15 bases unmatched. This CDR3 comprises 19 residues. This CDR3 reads CASSRRQSSGSLAKNIQYF. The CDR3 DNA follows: TGTGCCAGTAGTAGGCGACAATCTAGCGGAAGCCTAGCCAAAAACATTCAGTACTTC.